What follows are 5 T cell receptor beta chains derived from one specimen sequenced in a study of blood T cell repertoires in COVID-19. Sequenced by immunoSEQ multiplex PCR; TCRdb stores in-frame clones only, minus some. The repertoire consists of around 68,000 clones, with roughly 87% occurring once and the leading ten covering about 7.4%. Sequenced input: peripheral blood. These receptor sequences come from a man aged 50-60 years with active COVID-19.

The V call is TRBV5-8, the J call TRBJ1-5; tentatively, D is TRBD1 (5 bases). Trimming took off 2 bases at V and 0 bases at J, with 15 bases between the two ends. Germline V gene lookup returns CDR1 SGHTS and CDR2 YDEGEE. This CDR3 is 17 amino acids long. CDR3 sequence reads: CASSFLFEQVSNQPQHF. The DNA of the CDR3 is TGTGCCAGCAGCTTTCTTTTCGAACAGGTTAGCAATCAGCCCCAGCATTTT.

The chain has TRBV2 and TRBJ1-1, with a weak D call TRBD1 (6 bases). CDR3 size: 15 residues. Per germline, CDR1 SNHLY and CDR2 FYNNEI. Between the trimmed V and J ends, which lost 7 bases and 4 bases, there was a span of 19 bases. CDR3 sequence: CASKRDQGQATEAFF. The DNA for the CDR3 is TGTGCCAGCAAAAGGGACCAGGGGCAGGCCACTGAAGCTTTCTTT.

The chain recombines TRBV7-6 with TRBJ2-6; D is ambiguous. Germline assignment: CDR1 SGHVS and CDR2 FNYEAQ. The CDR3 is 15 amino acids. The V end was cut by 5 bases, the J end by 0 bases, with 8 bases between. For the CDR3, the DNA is TGTGCCAGCAGCCCAGTTCCCTCTGGGGCCAACGTCCTGACTTTC. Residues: CASSPVPSGANVLTF.

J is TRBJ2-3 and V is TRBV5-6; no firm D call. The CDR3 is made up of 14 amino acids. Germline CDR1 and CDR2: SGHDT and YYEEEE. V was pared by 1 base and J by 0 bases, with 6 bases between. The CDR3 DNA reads TGTGCCAGCAGCTTGAGACTGAGCACAGATACGCAGTATTTT. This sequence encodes CASSLRLSTDTQYF.

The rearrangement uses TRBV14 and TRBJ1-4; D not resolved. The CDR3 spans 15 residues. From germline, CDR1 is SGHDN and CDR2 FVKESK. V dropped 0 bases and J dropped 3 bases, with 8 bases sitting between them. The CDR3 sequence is CASSQEPRPNEKLFF. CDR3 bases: TGTGCCAGCAGCCAAGAACCCAGGCCTAATGAAAAACTGTTTTTT. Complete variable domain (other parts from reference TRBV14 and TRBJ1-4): EAGVTQFPSHSVIEKGQTVTLRCDPISGHDNLYWYRRVMGKEIKFLLHFVKESKQDESGMPNNRFLAERTGGTYSTLKVQPAELEDSGVYFCASSQEPRPNEKLFFGSGTQLSVL.